This T cell receptor beta chain was captured in a study of blood T cell repertoires in COVID-19. Sequenced by immunoSEQ multiplex PCR; TCRdb stores in-frame clones only, minus some. The table lists a few hundred thousand clones, 89% of them singletons. From germline, CDR1 is SGHDN and CDR2 FVKESK. The V segment lost 4 bases and the J segment 3 bases; nucleotides outside the gene matches: 3. The CDR3 runs 13 residues. The specimen sequenced was PBMCs or T cells enriched from blood (not recorded which). The chain uses TRBV14 and TRBJ2-7; TRBD1 matches at 7 bases. The TCR comes from a woman in her thirties or forties who had recovered from COVID-19. The CDR3 nucleotides read TGTGCCAGCAGCCCGGGACAGTTCTACGAGCAGTACTTC. This translates into CASSPGQFYEQYF.